Each of the 18 T cell receptor beta chains below was sequenced from the same sample in a study of T cells in Graves' hyperthyroidism and ophthalmopathy. Amplification yielded TCR beta CDR3 regions, with RNA transcripts as the source. The HTBI set primed first-round TCR CDR3 RT-PCR. TCRdb used MiXCR to reprocess the multiplex PCR reads, holding one entry per CDR3 protein. In the table there are about 300,000 distinct CDR3 sequences, over 15% of which are singletons. Material for sequencing was blood. The receptors were sampled from a man aged 25 to 40 with Graves' hyperthyroidism.

The chain links TRBV7-2 to TRBJ2-1, with D possibly being TRBD2 (6 bases). Trimming took 5 bases from V and 15 from J, leaving 14 bases between them. The length of the CDR3 is 11 residues. CDR1 and CDR2 (germline): SGHTA, FQGNSA. Written as DNA, the CDR3 is TGTGCCAGCAGCATCCCGACTAGTCCGTTCTTC. Translated, it gives CASSIPTSPFF.

This clonotype was picked up a small number of times. This chain connects TRBV4-2 to TRBJ1-6, with a possible D match to TRBD1 (6 bases). In germline, CDR1 is LGHNA, CDR2 YNFKEQ. Trimming left V 1 base short and J 4 bases short, with 11 bases between. There are 16 residues in the CDR3. CDR3 DNA sequence: TGTGCCAGCAGCCAAGGCATCACAGGGTATAATTCACCCCTCCACTTT. It encodes CASSQGITGYNSPLHF.

This clonotype came up many times. The rearrangement joins TRBV2 to TRBJ1-1; possible D gene TRBD1, 6 bases. The germline gives CDR1 SNHLY, CDR2 FYNNEI. Trimming took off 6 bases at V and 1 base at J, with 18 bases between the two ends. This CDR3 is 16 amino acids long. In DNA, the CDR3 is TGTGCCAGCAGATCAGACCAGGGGAGGTGGAACACTGAAGCTTTCTTT. This encodes CASRSDQGRWNTEAFF.

This clonotype occurred a few times. V and J are TRBV9 and TRBJ1-5; 8 nucleotides match TRBD1. V gave up 6 bases and J gave up 4 bases; unmatched junction bases: 6. CDR3 length: 14 residues. Looked up from germline, CDR1 is SGDLS and CDR2 is YYNGEE. The chain's CDR3 is CASNPTGGNQPQHF. The DNA for the CDR3 is TGTGCCAGCAATCCCACAGGGGGGAATCAGCCCCAGCATTTT.

V gene TRBV5-4 combines with J gene TRBJ1-4; possibly TRBD1 for D (6 bases). The CDR3 runs 16 residues. The germline CDR1 and CDR2 sequences are SGHNT and YYREEE (reference sequence). The ends were cut back, 4 bases at V and 3 bases at J, with 16 bases in the middle. CDR3 in DNA: TGTGCCAGCAGCCCCGAACAGGGCCTGCCTAATGAAAAACTGTTTTTT. Translated, it gives CASSPEQGLPNEKLFF.

Only one count was recorded for this clonotype. The V gene is TRBV6-1, the J gene TRBJ1-6; no firm D call. Trimming removed 4 bases from V and 0 bases from J, with 10 bases in between. Germline CDR1 reads MNHNS; CDR2 reads SASEGT. The CDR3 runs 16 residues. DNA for the CDR3: TGTGCCAGCAGTGTTTCGTATTCCTCCTATAATTCACCCCTCCACTTT. Protein sequence: CASSVSYSSYNSPLHF.

This clonotype showed up just a few times. The chain recombines TRBV6-1 with TRBJ2-1; 16 bases map to TRBD2. V was clipped by 6 bases and J by 15 bases; unmatched bases: 17. CDR1 MNHNS and CDR2 SASEGT come from the germline V gene. CDR3 size: 17 residues. CDR3 sequence: CASRFTAGTSGRASLFF. CDR3 nucleotide sequence: TGTGCCAGCAGATTTACAGCCGGGACTAGCGGGAGGGCCTCTTTGTTCTTC.

This clonotype was counted at least ten times. This rearrangement joins TRBV5-1 to TRBJ1-1; D is uncertain. The CDR3 covers 13 residues. Germline CDR1 SGHRS, CDR2 YFSETQ. V lost 6 bases and J lost 0, with 9 bases in between. The CDR3 sequence: CASILALNTEAFF. In nucleotides, the CDR3 is TGCGCCAGCATCCTCGCCCTGAACACTGAAGCTTTCTTT.

This clonotype was recorded many times. The V call is TRBV27, the J call TRBJ2-7; TRBD2 might be the D (6 bases). Trimming removed 0 bases at V and 6 bases at J, with 15 bases between. The germline V gene encodes CDR1 MNHEY and CDR2 SMNVEV (reference sequence). CDR3 length: 15 amino acids. The CDR3 sequence is CASSLSLDGSSEQYF. As DNA, the CDR3 is TGTGCCAGCAGTTTATCCCTAGACGGGAGCTCCGAGCAGTACTTC.

The chain joins TRBV29-1 to TRBJ1-4; 8 nucleotides align to TRBD1. CDR3 length: 13 residues. V lost 1 base to trimming and J lost 6 bases; unmatched junction nucleotides: 1. Germline CDR1 SQVTM, CDR2 ANQGSEA. CDR3 region: CSVEGTGYEKLFF. In DNA, the CDR3 is TGCAGCGTTGAAGGGACAGGGTATGAAAAACTGTTTTTT.

This clonotype was observed a handful of times. J is TRBJ2-5 and V is TRBV24-1; possibly TRBD2 for D (6 bases). V was pared by 0 bases and J by 3 bases, with 7 bases between. The CDR3 is made up of 14 amino acids. The germline gives CDR1 KGHDR, CDR2 SFDVKD. The CDR3 is CATSDLGGEETQYF. In DNA, the CDR3 is TGTGCCACCAGTGATTTGGGCGGGGAAGAGACCCAGTACTTC.

The CDR3 coding sequence is TGTGCCAGCTGCCTCGGGACCTCTAACAATGAGCAGTTCTTC. The encoded protein is CASCLGTSNNEQFF. V gene TRBV27 combines with J gene TRBJ2-1, with D perhaps TRBD1 or TRBD2 (5 bases each). The CDR3 is 14 residues long. V lost 8 bases and J 5 bases, leaving 16 bases between the germline ends. Germline CDR1 reads MNHEY; CDR2 reads SMNVEV (reference sequence).

V and J are TRBV7-6 and TRBJ2-7, with D possibly being TRBD1 or TRBD2 (6 bases each). Trimming stripped 0 bases from V and 6 bases from J, with 12 bases between. The CDR3 is made up of 14 amino acids. Germline V lookup: CDR1 SGHVS, CDR2 FNYEAQ. Written as DNA, the CDR3 is TGTGCCAGCAGCTTAGCGATAGGGGGAGGCGAGCAGTACTTC. The encoded protein is CASSLAIGGGEQYF.

The J gene is TRBJ2-3, the V gene TRBV20-1; 8 bases map to TRBD2. V lost 6 bases, J lost 1 base, and 12 bases stayed unmatched. The germline gives CDR1 DFQATT, CDR2 SNEGSKA (reference sequence). This CDR3 is 16 amino acids long. The CDR3: CSAGGAGREGTDTQYF. The CDR3 nucleotides read TGCAGTGCCGGAGGGGCCGGGCGGGAGGGCACAGATACGCAGTATTTT.

This clonotype was detected ten times or more. The chain couples TRBV11-1 to TRBJ2-7, with D perhaps matching TRBD2 (6 bases). Trimming left V 1 base short and J 5 bases short, with 21 bases between. Germline CDR1 and CDR2: SGHAT and FQDESV (reference sequence). CDR3 size: 17 residues. The CDR3 nucleotides are TGTGCCAGCAGCTTAGGCAATCGGGGGACCCAAAACGACGAGCAGTACTTC. As protein: CASSLGNRGTQNDEQYF.

J is TRBJ2-1 and V is TRBV3-1; 8 positions agree with TRBD1. The germline CDR1 and CDR2 sequences are LGHDT and YNNKEL (reference sequence). The CDR3 loop spans 15 amino acids. Unmatched junction bases numbered 10, after V lost 1 base and J lost 11 bases. In nucleotides, the CDR3 is TGTGCCAGCAGCCAAGGCGGGACAGGTGCGGGACAGCAGTTCTTC. Its protein is CASSQGGTGAGQQFF.

This chain uses TRBV3-1 with TRBJ2-3; 7 nucleotides match TRBD1. The CDR3 loop spans 19 amino acids. After removal of 5 bases from V and 0 bases from J, the junction contained 17 bases not matched to a gene. CDR1 is LGHDT, CDR2 YNNKEL, per germline (reference sequence). The CDR3 here is CASSTPSGQRTFSTDTQYF. In DNA, the CDR3 is TGTGCCAGCAGCACTCCCTCGGGACAGAGAACTTTTAGCACAGATACGCAGTATTTT.

V usage is TRBV30 and J usage is TRBJ2-6; no reliable D call. This CDR3 region has 14 residues. Germline CDR1 GTSNPN, CDR2 SVGIG (reference sequence). The germline V and J ends were trimmed by 5 bases and 2 bases, with 10 bases remaining between them. Here the CDR3 DNA reads TGTGCCTGGGGTAAATATACTGGGGCCAACGTCCTGACTTTC. Translation gives CAWGKYTGANVLTF.